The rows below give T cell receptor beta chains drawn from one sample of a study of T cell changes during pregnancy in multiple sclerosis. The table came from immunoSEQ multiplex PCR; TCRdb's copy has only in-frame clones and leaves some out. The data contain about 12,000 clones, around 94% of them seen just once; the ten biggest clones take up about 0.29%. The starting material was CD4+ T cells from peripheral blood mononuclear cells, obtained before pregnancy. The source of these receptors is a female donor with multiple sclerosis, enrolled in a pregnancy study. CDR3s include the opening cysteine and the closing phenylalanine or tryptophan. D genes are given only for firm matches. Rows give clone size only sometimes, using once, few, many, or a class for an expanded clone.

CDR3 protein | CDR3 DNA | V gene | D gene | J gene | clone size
CASRRPGTGNTIYF | TGTGCCAGTAGGAGACCTGGAACTGGAAACACCATATATTTT | TRBV4-2 | . | TRBJ1-3 | .
CAIGRGPETQYF | TGTGCCATCGGTAGGGGGCCGGAGACCCAGTACTTC | TRBV10-3 | TRBD1 | TRBJ2-5 | .
CASSQGGGAGGYTF | TGTGCCAGCAGCCAAGGGGGAGGGGCGGGGGGCTACACCTTC | TRBV7-8 | . | TRBJ1-2 | .
CASSSRGELFF | TGTGCCAGCAGTTCCCGCGGGGAGCTGTTTTTT | TRBV6-6 | . | TRBJ2-2 | .
CSARDRTGEHF | TGCAGTGCTAGAGATCGTACAGGGGAGCATTTT | TRBV20-1 | TRBD1 | TRBJ1-5 | once
CASTTAAGGRPDTQYF | TGTGCCAGTACGACCGCGGCGGGGGGGCGGCCAGATACGCAGTATTTT | TRBV19 | TRBD2 | TRBJ2-3 | .
CASSVGAGNEKLFF | TGTGCCAGCAGCGTAGGGGCAGGGAATGAAAAACTGTTTTTT | TRBV9 | . | TRBJ1-4 | .
CASSLGTANTEAFF | TGTGCCAGCAGCTTAGGGACAGCGAACACTGAAGCTTTCTTT | TRBV7-8 | . | TRBJ1-1 | .
CASSEKGQGYTIYF | TGTGCCAGCAGTGAGAAAGGACAGGGATACACCATATATTTT | TRBV6-1 | TRBD1 | TRBJ1-3 | .
CASIHRPGGMNTEAFF | TGTGCCAGCATCCATAGACCCGGGGGTATGAACACTGAAGCTTTCTTT | TRBV5-6 | . | TRBJ1-1 | .
CATTRGPDYGYTF | TGTGCCACCACGAGGGGGCCGGACTATGGCTACACCTTC | TRBV15 | TRBD1 | TRBJ1-2 | few
CASSPRTGYQETQYF | TGTGCCAGCTCACCAAGGACAGGGTACCAAGAGACCCAGTACTTC | TRBV18 | TRBD1 | TRBJ2-5 | once
CASSLASGGNSPLHF | TGCGCCAGCAGCTTGGCCTCAGGGGGTAACTCACCCCTCCACTTT | TRBV5-1 | TRBD1 | TRBJ1-6 | once
CASSFEYSDTQYF | TGCGCCAGCAGCTTCGAGTATTCAGATACGCAGTATTTT | TRBV5-1 | . | TRBJ2-3 | .
CASKRQAGGTTDTQYF | TGTGCCAGTAAAAGGCAAGCGGGGGGGACCACAGATACGCAGTATTTT | TRBV19 | TRBD2 | TRBJ2-3 | .
CASSPGQFANTGELFF | TGTGCCAGCAGCCCCGGACAGTTCGCGAACACCGGGGAGCTGTTTTTT | TRBV11-2 | . | TRBJ2-2 | once
CASRGQGVRETEAFF | TGTGCCAGCAGAGGACAGGGGGTAAGAGAGACTGAAGCTTTCTTT | TRBV2 | TRBD1 | TRBJ1-1 | .
CASSLVFGGAHNEQFF | TGTGCCAGCAGCTTGGTGTTTGGGGGGGCCCACAATGAGCAGTTCTTC | TRBV5-4 | . | TRBJ2-1 | .
CASSLDRRGTEAFF | TGTGCCAGCAGCTTAGATAGGAGGGGCACTGAAGCTTTCTTT | TRBV11-2 | . | TRBJ1-1 | .
CASSVVSQGTDTQYF | TGTGCCAGCAGCGTAGTTTCACAGGGGACAGATACGCAGTATTTT | TRBV9 | TRBD1 | TRBJ2-3 | .
CASSPSYGGAPDTQYF | TGTGCCAGCAGCCCCTCGTACGGGGGGGCCCCAGATACGCAGTATTTT | TRBV13 | TRBD2 | TRBJ2-3 | .
CASSEQGAEQYF | TGTGCCAGCAGTGAACAGGGCGCCGAGCAGTACTTC | TRBV6-1 | . | TRBJ2-7 | .
CASSEMVSRGEQYF | TGTGCCAGCAGTGAAATGGTTAGCAGGGGCGAGCAGTACTTC | TRBV6-1 | . | TRBJ2-7 | .
CASSYSRLRVTQYF | TGTGCCAGCAGTTACTCGCGACTCCGAGTGACCCAGTACTTC | TRBV6-5 | . | TRBJ2-5 | .
CATSRGPGQGYYGYTF | TGTGCCACCAGCAGAGGACCGGGACAGGGGTACTATGGCTACACCTTC | TRBV15 | TRBD1 | TRBJ1-2 | .
CSVILGTGVSQPQHF | TGCAGCGTTATCCTGGGGACAGGTGTGAGCCAGCCCCAGCATTTT | TRBV29-1 | TRBD1 | TRBJ1-5 | .
CASSTTEQFF | TGTGCCAGCAGTACTACAGAGCAGTTCTTC | TRBV2 | . | TRBJ2-1 | .
CASSRLPGTGGLSTNEKLFF | TGTGCCAGCTCCCGCCTTCCCGGGACAGGGGGCCTTTCAACTAATGAAAAACTGTTTTTT | TRBV18 | TRBD1 | TRBJ1-4 | .
CASSKYRGRSYEQYF | TGTGCCAGCAGTAAGTACAGGGGCCGCTCCTACGAGCAGTACTTC | TRBV27 | TRBD1 | TRBJ2-7 | .
CASSIPGNTEAFF | TGTGCCAGTAGTATACCAGGGAACACTGAAGCTTTCTTT | TRBV19 | . | TRBJ1-1 | .
CASSVGGGHGQPQHF | TGTGCCAGCAGCGTAGGAGGGGGCCATGGTCAGCCCCAGCATTTT | TRBV9 | TRBD1 | TRBJ1-5 | few
CASSEAGKAKNIQYF | TGTGCCAGCAGTGAAGCGGGCAAAGCCAAAAACATTCAGTACTTC | TRBV6-1 | . | TRBJ2-4 | .
CASSGTMNSPLHF | TGTGCCAGCAGCGGGACAATGAATTCACCCCTCCACTTT | TRBV25-1 | . | TRBJ1-6 | .
CASSLVTGGVAKNIQYF | TGTGCCAGCAGCTTAGTGACCGGGGGGGTAGCCAAAAACATTCAGTACTTC | TRBV7-8 | TRBD2 | TRBJ2-4 | once
CASSQGQSGYTF | TGCGCCAGCAGCCAAGGGCAGTCAGGCTACACCTTC | TRBV4-1 | . | TRBJ1-2 | few
CASSLAGRDRETQYF | TGTGCCAGCAGCTTAGCTGGGCGGGATCGAGAGACCCAGTACTTC | TRBV7-9 | . | TRBJ2-5 | .
CASSSPPGGQNEQFF | TGTGCCAGCAGTTCACCTCCGGGGGGGCAGAATGAGCAGTTCTTC | TRBV6-5 | TRBD2 | TRBJ2-1 | .
CASSLRGQGNYGYTF | TGTGCCAGCAGCTTACGAGGACAGGGCAACTATGGCTACACCTTC | TRBV7-9 | TRBD1 | TRBJ1-2 | .
CASSRRQGQDTEAFF | TGTGCCAGCTCGCGGAGACAGGGACAAGACACTGAAGCTTTCTTT | TRBV18 | TRBD1 | TRBJ1-1 | .
CASRQGSGGLNEQFF | TGTGCCAGCAGGCAAGGTAGTGGGGGGTTAAATGAGCAGTTCTTC | TRBV27 | . | TRBJ2-1 | .
CASSPEGLGGAKNIQYF | TGTGCCAGCAGCCCAGAGGGATTGGGGGGAGCCAAAAACATTCAGTACTTC | TRBV4-2 | . | TRBJ2-4 | .
CASSKSSPWDRPYNEQFF | TGCGCCAGCAGCAAATCGTCGCCTTGGGACAGACCCTACAATGAGCAGTTCTTC | TRBV5-1 | TRBD1 | TRBJ2-1 | .
CSASAMSGYTF | TGCAGTGCTAGTGCGATGAGCGGCTACACCTTC | TRBV20-1 | . | TRBJ1-2 | .
CASSPPTGPYEQYF | TGCGCCAGCAGCCCCCCAACAGGACCCTACGAGCAGTACTTC | TRBV4-1 | . | TRBJ2-7 | .